This T cell receptor (beta chain) was captured by sequencing in a study of T-cell memory formation after mild COVID-19. One entry per CDR3 protein results from TCRdb running MiXCR on the 5' RACE reads. This sample carries about 430,000 distinct CDR3 sequences, 15% to 20% of them seen once, and the ten largest clones take 20% to 25%. The CDR3 contains 12 residues. The V end was cut by 3 bases, the J end by 9 bases, with 11 bases between. The germline CDR1 and CDR2 sequences are LNHNV and YYDKDF (reference sequence). This clonotype has just a few counts. The TCR sequence derives from a man younger than 35 who had mild COVID-19 (a few samples of this study predate the infection). Cell type and time point are not known. Input material: PBMCs or a T cell subset sorted from them (not recorded which). The chain is built from TRBV15 and TRBJ2-5, with a weak D call TRBD2 (6 bases). The CDR3 sequence is CATSRPPGAQYF. The CDR3 nucleotides read TGTGCCACCAGCAGGCCTCCGGGGGCCCAGTACTTC.